These 26 T cell receptor beta chains were all obtained from the same sample, sequenced in a study of shared clonotypes between healthy human individuals. The repertoire was sequenced with immunoSEQ multiplex PCR; TCRdb's copy has only in-frame clones and lacks some. The sample has 2 million to 3 million clones; 80% to 95% are singletons. The sequencing sample was made of naive CD4+ T cells from PBMCs. Subset meaning: CD45RA+ positively selected. These receptor sequences come from a man younger than 35 in good health. Some clones in this sample may be carry-over from other donors' samples.

The chain couples TRBV5-3 to TRBJ2-3; D gene ambiguous. TRBV5-3 is identified as an open reading frame with a role that is uncertain. This CDR3 has 17 amino acids. Deletions cut 0 bases from V and 4 bases from J, with 18 bases between. Written as DNA, the CDR3 is TGTGCCAGAAGCTTGGTTTCATGGTCTCCTCCCCCAGATACGCAGTATTTT. Amino acids: CARSLVSWSPPPDTQYF.

The chain couples TRBV5-1 to TRBJ1-1, with D hard to call. CDR3 length: 13 residues. Deletions cut 5 bases from V and 8 bases from J, with 16 bases between. CDR1 is SGHRS and CDR2 is YFSETQ in the germline V gene. In nucleotides, the CDR3 is TGCGCCAGCAGACGGGCAGGCGTTTCGGAAGCTTTCTTT. It encodes CASRRAGVSEAFF.

The V and J genes are TRBV7-9 and TRBJ2-7; 9 bases match TRBD1. Germline V CDR1 and CDR2: SEHNR, FQNEAQ (reference sequence). This CDR3 spans 14 amino acids. Trimming took 5 bases from V and 5 from J; bases not matched to a gene: 7. For the CDR3, the DNA is TGTGCCAGCAGCCCTGGGGACAGGGTCGACGAGCAGTACTTC. This translates into CASSPGDRVDEQYF.

This chain uses TRBV2 with TRBJ2-7, with D perhaps matching TRBD1 (5 bases). The CDR3 loop spans 13 amino acids. The V gene lost 6 bases and the J gene lost 1 base, with 10 bases spanning the gap. Germline-derived CDR1 and CDR2 are SNHLY and FYNNEI. The CDR3 loop reads CASRDMPSYEQYF. CDR3 nucleotide sequence: TGTGCCAGCAGGGACATGCCTTCCTACGAGCAGTACTTC.

The chain combines TRBV28 with TRBJ2-2; TRBD1 might be the D (5 bases). CDR1 MDHEN and CDR2 SYDVKM come from the germline V gene. CDR3 length: 15 residues. V lost 3 bases and J 0 bases, leaving 8 bases between the germline ends. The CDR3 sequence: CASSFLDTNTGELFF. Here the CDR3 DNA reads TGTGCCAGCAGTTTCCTGGACACGAACACCGGGGAGCTGTTTTTT.

The CDR3: CASSTTSDPNEQFF. For the CDR3, the DNA is TGTGCCAGCAGCACCACTTCCGACCCCAATGAGCAGTTCTTC. The V gene is TRBV9, the J gene TRBJ2-1; no firm D call. Germline CDR1 reads SGDLS; CDR2 reads YYNGEE. Deletions cut 4 bases from V and 6 bases from J, with 14 bases between. The CDR3 runs to 14 residues. Variable domain in full (rest from reference TRBV9 and TRBJ2-1): DSGVTQTPKHLITATGQRVTLRCSPRSGDLSVYWYQQSLDQGLQFLIQYYNGEERAKGNILERFSAQQFPDLHSELNLSSLELGDSALYFCASSTTSDPNEQFFGPGTRLTVL.

V and J are TRBV4-1 and TRBJ1-5; D might be TRBD1 (5 bases). The CDR3 runs to 15 residues. V lost 0 bases, J lost 6 bases, and 12 bases lay in between. Germline V CDR1 and CDR2: MGHRA, YSYEKL. The chain's CDR3 is CASSQDGRELQPQHF. CDR3 nucleotide sequence: TGCGCCAGCAGCCAAGATGGCAGGGAGCTTCAGCCCCAGCATTTT.

The genes are TRBV28 and TRBJ2-3, with TRBD1 as a possible D gene (6 bases). The V end was cut by 1 base, the J end by 1 base, with 9 bases between. The CDR3 totals 15 residues. CDR1 and CDR2 from the germline V gene are MDHEN and SYDVKM. This CDR3 is CASSLLQGGTDTQYF. The CDR3 DNA follows: TGTGCCAGCAGTTTATTACAGGGAGGCACAGATACGCAGTATTTT.

This chain links TRBV7-8 with TRBJ1-2; TRBD1 might be the D (5 bases). The germline CDR1 and CDR2 sequences are SGHVS and FQNEAQ. Trimming cost V 5 bases and J 1 base, with 14 bases left between them. The CDR3 runs to 15 residues. The CDR3 bases are TGTGCCAGCAGCCCCGACAGCCTGTATAACTATGGCTACACCTTC. The encoded protein is CASSPDSLYNYGYTF.

The gene calls are TRBV11-2 and TRBJ1-5, with D tentatively TRBD1 (5 bases). Germline assignment: CDR1 SGHAT and CDR2 FQNNGV. This CDR3 has 16 residues. The V gene lost 3 bases and the J gene lost 0 bases, with 12 bases spanning the gap. CDR3: CASSFSGASSNQPQHF. In DNA form, the CDR3 reads TGTGCCAGCAGCTTTAGCGGGGCCAGTAGCAATCAGCCCCAGCATTTT. Drawing the rest from reference TRBV11-2 and TRBJ1-5, the complete variable domain is EAGVAQSPRYKIIEKRQSVAFWCNPISGHATLYWYQQILGQGPKLLIQFQNNGVVDDSQLPKDRFSAERLKGVDSTLKIQPAKLEDSAVYLCASSFSGASSNQPQHFGDGTRLSIL.

Turning to this clone: The sample carries other DNA sequences with the same CDR3. V is TRBV5-1 and J is TRBJ2-3; 7 positions match TRBD2. J was trimmed by 1 base and V by 3 bases; bases with no gene match: 8. The CDR3 is 16 residues long. Germline CDR1 reads SGHRS; CDR2 reads YFSETQ. The CDR3 nucleotides read TGCGCCAGCAGCTCGGGCCTGGCGGGAGGCACAGATACGCAGTATTTT. As protein: CASSSGLAGGTDTQYF.

As concerns this clone: The same CDR3 can be traced to other DNA sequences in this sample. This chain uses TRBV18 with TRBJ2-1; maybe TRBD1 (5 bases). The V gene's germline CDR1 is KGHSH and CDR2 LQKENI. Trimming removed 3 bases from V and 7 bases from J, with 13 bases in between. This CDR3 is 14 amino acids long. The CDR3 DNA sequence: TGTGCCAGCTCACCCCGGACCTCAGGGAATGAGCAGTTCTTC. Its protein product is CASSPRTSGNEQFF.

The rearrangement uses TRBV5-4 and TRBJ2-7, with 10 nucleotides matching TRBD1. CDR3 length: 14 amino acids. Germline-derived CDR1 and CDR2 are SGHNT and YYREEE (reference sequence). V was pared by 5 bases and J by 7 bases, with 9 bases of the junction left unmatched. CDR3 loop: CASSPTGTGVEQYF. The CDR3 region has the DNA TGTGCCAGCAGTCCGACCGGGACAGGGGTTGAGCAGTACTTC.

DNA for the CDR3: TGCGCCAGCAGCCCTATACCGGGACTAGCCTCCTACAATGAGCAGTTCTTC. Encoded protein: CASSPIPGLASYNEQFF. The chain couples TRBV5-1 to TRBJ2-1; 9 bases are shared with TRBD2. The CDR3 loop spans 17 amino acids. Germline V gene lookup returns CDR1 SGHRS and CDR2 YFSETQ. The ends lost 4 bases at V and 0 bases at J; junction bases unmatched: 8.

The rearrangement uses TRBV4-3 and TRBJ1-3, with 7 bases that match TRBD1. V lost 1 base and J lost 5; bases outside the gene matches: 8. Germline CDR1 is LGHNA and CDR2 is YSLEER. The CDR3 spans 16 residues. Here the CDR3 reads CASSQGQTGRRNTIYF. The CDR3 DNA is TGCGCCAGCAGCCAAGGTCAGACAGGGCGGAGAAACACCATATATTTT.

The genes are TRBV2 and TRBJ2-2; 9 bases match TRBD1. CDR3 length: 16 amino acids. Germline V gene sequence: CDR1 SNHLY, CDR2 FYNNEI. V shed 6 bases, J shed 4 bases, and the junction held 9 bases outside the gene matches. Written as DNA, the CDR3 is TGTGCCAGCAGAGAACAGGGGGCCCAGGGCACCGGGGAGCTGTTTTTT. This translates into CASREQGAQGTGELFF.

The V call is TRBV28, the J call TRBJ2-4, with D perhaps matching TRBD1 (6 bases). The ends were cut back, 3 bases at V and 3 bases at J, with 15 bases in the middle. CDR3 length equals 16 residues. The germline V gene has CDR1 MDHEN and CDR2 SYDVKM. CDR3 sequence (DNA): TGTGCCAGCAGTTTTGGCGGACAGTCGGTCAAAAACATTCAGTACTTC. Protein: CASSFGGQSVKNIQYF.

The chain couples TRBV4-1 to TRBJ1-1; the D gene is possibly TRBD1 (5 bases). The V gene's germline CDR1 is MGHRA and CDR2 YSYEKL. Trimming stripped 1 base from V and 8 bases from J, with 17 bases between. This CDR3 is built from 15 residues. The CDR3 DNA sequence: TGCGCCAGCAGCCAAGCCAACACGGGGGGGTTAGAAGCTTTCTTT. Protein product: CASSQANTGGLEAFF.

This clone has just one count. Other DNA sequences within the sample encode an identical CDR3. The genes are TRBV18 and TRBJ2-2; D gene uncertain. In germline, CDR1 is KGHSH, CDR2 LQKENI. The CDR3 covers 13 residues. The germline V and J ends were trimmed by 3 bases and 0 bases, with 2 bases remaining between them. The CDR3 region is CASSPSNTGELFF. The CDR3, as DNA: TGTGCCAGCTCACCTTCGAACACCGGGGAGCTGTTTTTT.

The V and J genes are TRBV28 and TRBJ2-2; 11 positions agree with TRBD1. The CDR3 consists of 15 residues. The V segment lost 10 bases and the J segment 7 bases; nucleotides outside the gene matches: 11. CDR1 is MDHEN and CDR2 is SYDVKM in the germline V gene. The CDR3 DNA follows: TGTGCCACCCCCCGGACAGGGGGCAAGGGCGGGGAGCTGTTTTTT. Translated, it gives CATPRTGGKGGELFF.

The chain has TRBV19 and TRBJ2-7, with D maybe TRBD2 (6 bases). The CDR3 length is 14 residues. Germline V lookup: CDR1 LNHDA, CDR2 SQIVND (reference sequence). V lost 7 bases and J 5 bases, leaving 18 bases between the germline ends. As DNA, the CDR3 is TGTGCCAGTACCTCCCTGGCGGGAATTCACGAGCAGTACTTC. Encoded protein: CASTSLAGIHEQYF.

The rearrangement links TRBV5-1 to TRBJ2-7; the match to TRBD2 covers 7 bases. Trimming took 3 bases from V and 3 from J; bases not matched to a gene: 12. In germline, CDR1 is SGHRS, CDR2 YFSETQ. This CDR3 spans 16 amino acids. The CDR3 reads CASSSYGGGQGYEQYF. As DNA, the CDR3 is TGCGCCAGCAGCTCCTACGGGGGAGGGCAGGGCTACGAGCAGTACTTC.

The V call is TRBV6-1, the J call TRBJ2-3; 8 positions match TRBD1. V gave up 5 bases and J gave up 4 bases; unmatched junction bases: 5. The CDR3 totals 14 residues. Per germline, CDR1 MNHNS and CDR2 SASEGT. The CDR3 protein is CASSMDRVSDTQYF. In nucleotides, the CDR3 is TGTGCCAGCAGTATGGACAGGGTGTCAGATACGCAGTATTTT.

V is TRBV4-1 and J is TRBJ1-1; D remains ambiguous. The CDR3 runs 15 residues. Trimming took off 2 bases at V and 4 bases at J, with 14 bases between the two ends. Per the germline V gene, CDR1 is MGHRA and CDR2 is YSYEKL. The DNA of the CDR3 is TGCGCCAGCAGCCAACCCAACAGAGGCGGCACTGAAGCTTTCTTT. Protein product: CASSQPNRGGTEAFF.

The chain is built from TRBV6-1 and TRBJ1-2; no definite D call. The CDR3 contains 14 residues. V dropped 6 bases and J dropped 4 bases, with 15 bases sitting between them. Germline V gene sequence: CDR1 MNHNS, CDR2 SASEGT. This CDR3 reads CASRLEGSSYGYTF. The CDR3 region has the DNA TGTGCCAGCAGGTTGGAGGGCAGTTCCTATGGCTACACCTTC.

The chain has TRBV7-9 and TRBJ2-7, with 7 bases lining up with TRBD1. This CDR3 has 14 amino acids. V shed 3 bases, J shed 1 base, and the junction held 3 bases outside the gene matches. Germline V gene lookup returns CDR1 SEHNR and CDR2 FQNEAQ (reference sequence). CDR3 coding DNA: TGTGCCAGCAGCTTTCCGGGACAGTCCTACGAGCAGTACTTC. It encodes CASSFPGQSYEQYF. The whole variable domain, remainder taken from reference TRBV7-9 and TRBJ2-7, is DTGVSQNPRHKITKRGQNVTFRCDPISEHNRLYWYRQTLGQGPEFLTYFQNEAQLEKSRLLSDRFSAERPKGSFSTLEIQRTEQGDSAMYLCASSFPGQSYEQYFGPGTRLTVT.